The clone carrying this T cell receptor beta chain showed up just a few times. This record comes from a study of blood T cell repertoires in COVID-19. Study overall: Acute and convalescent COVID-19 specimens originated in the United States, Italy and Spain. T cells, B-cell-depleted T cells, or PBMCs supplied cDNA or gDNA.

V shed 5 bases, J shed 2 bases, and the junction held 10 bases outside the gene matches. Germline V gives CDR1 SSHAT, CDR2 FNYEAQ (reference sequence). The CDR3 spans 18 residues. Authors' methods: Reference gene primer amplification yielded estimated nucleated cell counts. Profiling relied on immunoSEQ multiplex PCR, and the TCRdb table lists in-frame clones only, not all of them. V and J calls and clone size come straight from that table; D and trimming were deduced from the DNA. The data contain some 130,000 clones, around 82% of them seen just once; the ten biggest clones take up 44%. This chain connects TRBV7-7 to TRBJ2-1; TRBD2 agrees at 12 bases. The material sequenced was peripheral blood. The receptor was isolated from a human donor in a cohort sampled during active COVID-19. In nucleotides, the CDR3 is TGTGCCAGCAGCCCGAGCCCTGGACTAGCGGGAACCTACAATGAGCAGTTCTTC. Residues: CASSPSPGLAGTYNEQFF.